This T cell receptor beta chain is drawn from a study of T-cell memory formation after mild COVID-19. Points from the study as a whole: There were some responding clones in pre-infection memory, which suggested that cross-reactive memory had joined.

5'RACE primed from the constant segment yielded TCR alpha and TCR beta cDNA libraries bearing sample barcodes and UMIs. MiXCR, run by TCRdb on the 5' RACE reads, gives a single entry per CDR3 protein. The data contain 550,000 to 600,000 distinct CDR3 sequences, about 20% of them singletons. Notes on this clonotype: Its cognate antigen is unknown.

The clonotype comes from an adult woman who had mild COVID-19 (a few samples of this study predate the infection). Cell type and time point are not known. Sequenced sample: PBMCs or a T cell subset sorted from them (not recorded which).

The CDR3 nucleotides are TGTGCCAGCTCACCCGCGGGGCGCAACGAGCAGTACTTC. Encoded protein: CASSPAGRNEQYF. V gene TRBV18 combines with J gene TRBJ2-7; D perhaps matches TRBD2 (6 bases). Germline CDR1 is KGHSH and CDR2 is LQKENI. The V gene lost 3 bases and the J gene lost 5 bases, with 11 bases spanning the gap. The CDR3 totals 13 residues.